This T cell receptor (beta chain) stems from a study of PD-L1 blockade in urothelial cancer. Study as a whole: It was in about 2014 that patients started atezolizumab at 1,200 mg intravenously every 3 weeks. Patients' prior chemotherapy regimens numbered 0 to 3.

Germline CDR1 and CDR2: SGDLS and YYNGEE. Trimming took 3 bases from V and 2 from J, leaving 15 bases between them. CDR3 length equals 16 residues. Repertoires were generated with immunoSEQ multiplex PCR, while TCRdb's copy carries only in-frame clones and drops some. The repertoire holds about 90,000 clones, approximately 91% seen once, with around a tenth in the top ten. The sequence was obtained from a man in his sixties with urothelial cancer. The source material was PBMCs, sampled around atezolizumab (anti-PD-L1) treatment. This sequence joins TRBV9 and TRBJ2-1; tentative D call: TRBD2 (7 bases). CDR3 sequence (DNA): TGTGCCAGCAGCGCCGTGAGGGGGGGCCCCTACAATGAGCAGTTCTTC. Protein: CASSAVRGGPYNEQFF. The full variable domain, completed using reference TRBV9 and TRBJ2-1, is DSGVTQTPKHLITATGQRVTLRCSPRSGDLSVYWYQQSLDQGLQFLIQYYNGEERAKGNILERFSAQQFPDLHSELNLSSLELGDSALYFCASSAVRGGPYNEQFFGPGTRLTVL.